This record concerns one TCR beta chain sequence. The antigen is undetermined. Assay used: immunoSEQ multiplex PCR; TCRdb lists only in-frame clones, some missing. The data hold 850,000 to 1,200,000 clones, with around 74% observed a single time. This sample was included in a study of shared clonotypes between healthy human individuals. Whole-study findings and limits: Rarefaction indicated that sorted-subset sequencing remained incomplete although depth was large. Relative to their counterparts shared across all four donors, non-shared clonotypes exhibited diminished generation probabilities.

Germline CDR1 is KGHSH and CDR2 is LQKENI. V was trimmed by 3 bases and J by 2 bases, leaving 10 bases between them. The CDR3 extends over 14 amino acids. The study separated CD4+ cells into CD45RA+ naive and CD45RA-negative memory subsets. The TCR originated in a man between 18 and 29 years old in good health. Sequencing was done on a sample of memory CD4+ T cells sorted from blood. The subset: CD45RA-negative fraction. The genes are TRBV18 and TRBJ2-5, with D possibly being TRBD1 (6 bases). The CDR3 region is CASSPTGIQETQYF. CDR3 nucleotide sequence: TGTGCCAGCTCACCGACAGGTATTCAAGAGACCCAGTACTTC.